This T cell receptor (beta chain) was profiled in a study of beta chain features in type 1 diabetes. Study outcomes and limitations: For type 1 diabetes patients, VDJ junctions showed fewer insertions and more deletions. All four CD4+ subsets from Type 1 diabetes patients carried moderately but significantly shorter TCRB CDR3s. The study found that naive, central memory and Treg TCRB repertoires appeared more similar in patients than in healthy donors.

The investigators reverse transcribed all of the isolated RNA, so they sequenced expressed TCRB transcripts. Data came from immunoSEQ multiplex PCR; TCRdb stores just in-frame clones and leaves some out. Found here are 300,000 to 400,000 clones, over 8.5% of them singletons; the top ten hold about 0.63%. Comment on this clone: What it binds is not known.

The CDR3 has 15 amino acids. Trimming at V came to 2 bases and at J to 5 bases, leaving 3 bases not matched to a gene. The germline CDR1 and CDR2 sequences are SGHRS and YFSETQ. The chain has TRBV5-1 and TRBJ1-5, with TRBD1 matching over 11 bases. The receptor comes from a man in his thirties or forties with type 1 diabetes. The sequencing sample was made of central memory CD4+ T cells from blood. The CDR3 loop is CASSFEGQGDQPQHF. For the CDR3, the DNA is TGCGCCAGCAGCTTCGAGGGACAGGGGGATCAGCCCCAGCATTTT.